These T cell receptor beta chains were read from a single sample in a study of blood T cell repertoires in COVID-19. Some clones are missing from TCRdb's copy, which holds only in-frame ones; the method was immunoSEQ multiplex PCR. The sample lists about 360,000 clones, around 84% seen once, with under 3% in the top ten. Sequenced input: peripheral blood. The receptors were sampled from a human donor in a cohort sampled during active COVID-19. Each CDR3 is given with its conserved first and last residue. A D gene is named only where the DNA matches it firmly. Rows give clone size only sometimes, using once, few, many, or a class for an expanded clone.

14	TRBV4-1	TRBJ1-2	-	once	CASSPSAMRYGYTF	TGCGCCAGCAGCCCGTCCGCCATGCGTTATGGCTACACCTTC
15	TRBV5-1	TRBJ2-7	TRBD1	-	CASSRSGQGTYEQYF	TGCGCCAGCAGCCGATCCGGACAGGGGACCTACGAGCAGTACTTC
17	TRBV5-6	TRBJ2-2	-	-	CASSPPIREANTGELFF	TGTGCCAGCAGCCCGCCTATCAGAGAGGCGAACACCGGGGAGCTGTTTTTT
14	TRBV18	TRBJ1-1	TRBD1	-	CASSGTGMNTEAFF	TGTGCCAGCTCAGGGACAGGGATGAACACTGAAGCTTTCTTT
14	TRBV5-4	TRBJ2-5	TRBD2	-	CASSLAGVGETQYF	TGTGCCAGCAGCTTAGCGGGGGTCGGAGAGACCCAGTACTTC
13	TRBV28	TRBJ1-2	-	-	CASSLQGGYGYTF	TGTGCCAGCAGTTTACAGGGAGGCTATGGCTACACCTTC
19	TRBV18	TRBJ1-1	TRBD1	-	CASSPRDRFIWGMNTEAFF	TGTGCCAGCTCACCACGGGACAGGTTTATTTGGGGGATGAACACTGAAGCTTTCTTT
16	TRBV14	TRBJ1-4	-	-	CASSQGLAATNEKLFF	TGTGCCAGCAGCCAAGGGTTGGCAGCAACTAATGAAAAACTGTTTTTT
18	TRBV9	TRBJ2-1	TRBD1	-	CASSPSIVEGANYNEQFF	TGTGCCAGCAGCCCGAGCATAGTAGAGGGGGCGAACTACAATGAGCAGTTCTTC
14	TRBV2	TRBJ2-5	-	-	CASSDIYREETQYF	TGTGCCAGCAGTGATATATACAGGGAAGAGACCCAGTACTTC
15	TRBV28	TRBJ2-7	-	-	CASSFWAEASYEQYF	TGTGCCAGCAGTTTTTGGGCAGAAGCCTCCTACGAGCAGTACTTC
15	TRBV6-2/TRBV6-3	TRBJ1-2	-	-	CASSSPRTVTYGYTF	TGTGCCAGCAGTTCTCCCCGGACAGTTACCTATGGCTACACCTTC
16	TRBV5-1	TRBJ2-1	TRBD2	-	CASSWTSGGIANEQFF	TGCGCCAGCAGCTGGACTAGCGGGGGTATCGCGAATGAGCAGTTCTTC
16	TRBV5-1	TRBJ2-5	TRBD2	-	CASSLVGLGVQETQYF	TGCGCCAGCAGCTTGGTGGGACTAGGAGTCCAAGAGACCCAGTACTTC
13	TRBV18	TRBJ1-6	-	few	CASSPSFNSPLHF	TGTGCCAGCTCACCGTCTTTTAATTCACCCCTCCACTTT
15	TRBV2	TRBJ2-6	-	-	CASSEVQSGANVLTF	TGTGCCAGCAGTGAAGTCCAGTCGGGGGCCAACGTCCTGACTTTC
14	TRBV25-1	TRBJ2-3	-	once	CASSNSDSTDTQYF	TGTGCCAGCAGCAATAGCGATAGCACAGATACGCAGTATTTT
12	TRBV12-3/TRBV12-4	TRBJ1-1	-	-	CASSLAGRKAFF	TGTGCCAGCAGTTTAGCCGGCAGGAAAGCTTTCTTT
15	TRBV5-1	TRBJ2-3	TRBD1	once	CASSLVDRETDTQYF	TGCGCCAGCAGCTTGGTCGACAGGGAGACAGATACGCAGTATTTT
12	TRBV12-3/TRBV12-4	TRBJ1-1	TRBD1	-	CASSRTGGEAFF	TGTGCCAGCAGTCGCACAGGGGGCGAAGCTTTCTTT
19	TRBV30	TRBJ2-1	TRBD2	-	CAWSRRLAGGPSSYNEQFF	TGTGCCTGGAGTCGTAGACTAGCGGGGGGACCTAGCTCCTACAATGAGCAGTTCTTC
16	TRBV2	TRBJ2-7	TRBD1	-	CASSSEERTGRYEQYF	TGTGCCAGCAGCAGTGAGGAGCGGACAGGTCGCTACGAGCAGTACTTC
16	TRBV30	TRBJ2-7	TRBD1	-	CAWSRGRQGATYEQYF	TGTGCCTGGAGCCGCGGGCGGCAGGGGGCAACCTACGAGCAGTACTTC
12	TRBV30	TRBJ2-2	-	-	CAWSVGAGELFF	TGTGCCTGGAGTGTAGGGGCCGGGGAGCTGTTTTTT
16	TRBV6-1	TRBJ2-3	TRBD2	-	CASSATTSGGTDTQYF	TGTGCCAGCAGTGCCACGACTAGCGGGGGAACAGATACGCAGTATTTT
17	TRBV29-1	TRBJ1-4	TRBD1	-	CSVVAGTGLFSNEKLFF	TGCAGCGTTGTCGCCGGGACAGGGCTTTTCTCCAATGAAAAACTGTTTTTT